This T cell receptor (beta chain) was sequenced for a study of immune characterization of retroperitoneal liposarcoma. TCRdb redid the calling of the PCR reads with MiXCR, one entry per CDR3 protein. The repertoire holds roughly 10,000 distinct CDR3 sequences, 25% to 35% seen once, with about 8.2% in the top ten. Sequencing used tumor tissue. The TCR originated in a male donor with retroperitoneal liposarcoma.

This CDR3 is CASSYSRTVRELFF. The CDR3 bases are TGTGCCAGCAGTTACTCGCGGACAGTAAGGGAGCTGTTTTTT. This chain links TRBV6-5 with TRBJ2-2; the D gene is possibly TRBD1 (6 bases). V lost 0 bases, J lost 9 bases, and 11 bases lay in between. This CDR3 has 14 amino acids. The germline V gene has CDR1 MNHEY and CDR2 SVGAGI.